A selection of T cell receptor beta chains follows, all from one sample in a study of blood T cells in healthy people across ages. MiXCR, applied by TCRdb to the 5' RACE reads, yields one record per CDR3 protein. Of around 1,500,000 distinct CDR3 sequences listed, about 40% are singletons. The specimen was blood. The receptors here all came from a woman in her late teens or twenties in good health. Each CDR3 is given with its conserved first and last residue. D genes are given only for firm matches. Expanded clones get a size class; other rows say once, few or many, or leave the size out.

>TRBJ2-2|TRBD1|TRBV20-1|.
CSASRGPDTGELFF
TGCAGTGCTAGCAGGGGGCCGGACACCGGGGAGCTGTTTTTT
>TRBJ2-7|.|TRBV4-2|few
CASSQDPPYEQYF
TGTGCCAGCAGCCAGGACCCCCCCTACGAGCAGTACTTC
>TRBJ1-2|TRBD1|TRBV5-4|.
CASSFAGTDNYGYTF
TGTGCCAGCAGCTTCGCCGGGACAGATAACTATGGCTACACCTTC
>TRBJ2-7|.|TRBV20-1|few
CSARVRGPGEQYF
TGCAGTGCTAGAGTAAGGGGCCCAGGGGAGCAGTACTTC
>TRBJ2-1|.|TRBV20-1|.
CSASVRRDSSSYNEQFF
TGCAGTGCTAGCGTACGGCGGGACTCCTCCTCCTACAATGAGCAGTTCTTC
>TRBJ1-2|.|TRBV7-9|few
CASSLWGDPQANYGYTF
TGTGCCAGCAGCCTTTGGGGAGACCCCCAGGCTAACTATGGCTACACCTTC
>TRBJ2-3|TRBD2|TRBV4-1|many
CASSPGTSSMDTQYF
TGCGCCAGCAGTCCCGGGACTAGCTCCATGGATACGCAGTATTTT
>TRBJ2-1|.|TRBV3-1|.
CASSQGLEPPNEQFF
TGTGCCAGCAGCCAGGGACTGGAGCCCCCCAATGAGCAGTTCTTC
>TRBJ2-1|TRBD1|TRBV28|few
CASSSTGTGDNEQFF
TGTGCCAGCAGCAGTACCGGGACAGGGGACAATGAGCAGTTCTTC
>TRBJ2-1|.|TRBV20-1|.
CSATRVKPYNEQFF
TGCAGTGCCACCCGGGTTAAACCATACAATGAGCAGTTCTTC
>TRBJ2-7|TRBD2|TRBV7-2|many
CASSLVGTSGSRNEQYF
TGTGCCAGCAGCTTAGTTGGGACTAGCGGGAGTCGGAACGAGCAGTACTTC
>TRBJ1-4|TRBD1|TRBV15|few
CATSPDRGGTNEKLFF
TGTGCCACCAGCCCGGACAGGGGGGGAACTAATGAAAAACTGTTTTTT
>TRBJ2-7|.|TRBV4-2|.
CASSQVEKAPYEQYF
TGTGCCAGCAGCCAAGTAGAGAAAGCGCCCTACGAGCAGTACTTC
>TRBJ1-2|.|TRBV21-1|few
CAFYTGTYYGYTF
TGTGCCTTTTATACCGGGACTTACTATGGCTACACCTTC
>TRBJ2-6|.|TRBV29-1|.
CSVVQEPDSGANVLTF
TGCAGCGTTGTACAGGAACCCGACTCTGGGGCCAACGTCCTGACTTTC